These 22 T cell receptor beta chains came from one sample sequenced in a study of T-cell memory formation after mild COVID-19. TCRdb re-derived calls from the 5' RACE reads in MiXCR, one entry per CDR3 protein. The repertoire holds over 120,000 distinct CDR3 sequences, with under 25% as singletons. Sequenced material: PBMCs or a T cell subset sorted from them (not recorded which). These receptors were collected from an adult woman who had mild COVID-19 (a few samples of this study predate the infection). Cell type and time point are not known.

This clonotype showed up many times. V is TRBV5-1 and J is TRBJ2-7; 7 bases are shared with TRBD1. Germline CDR1 is SGHRS and CDR2 is YFSETQ. V was clipped by 3 bases and J by 6 bases; unmatched bases: 3. CDR3 size: 12 residues. In nucleotides, the CDR3 is TGCGCCAGCAGCTATGACAGGGCCGAGCAGTACTTC. Translated, it gives CASSYDRAEQYF.

The chain links TRBV20-1 to TRBJ2-3; the D gene is possibly TRBD2 (5 bases). The V and J ends lost 5 bases and 2 bases respectively, with 20 bases between them. The CDR3 consists of 16 residues. Germline V gives CDR1 DFQATT, CDR2 SNEGSKA (reference sequence). Written as DNA, the CDR3 is TGCAGTGCTCGACCTCGGGGTAGCGCTTACACAGATACGCAGTATTTT. It codes for CSARPRGSAYTDTQYF.

This clonotype was picked up many times. The V and J genes are TRBV5-8 and TRBJ2-1, with 8 bases fitting TRBD1. This CDR3 comprises 15 residues. Unmatched junction bases numbered 13, after V lost 4 bases and J lost 10 bases. CDR1 is SGHTS and CDR2 is YDEGEE in the germline V gene. The CDR3 protein is CASSDAPGQGWEQFF. CDR3 coding DNA: TGTGCCAGCAGCGACGCCCCCGGACAGGGATGGGAGCAGTTCTTC.

The chain joins TRBV7-2 to TRBJ2-4, with 7 bases that match TRBD1. Germline loops: CDR1 SGHTA, CDR2 FQGNSA. After removal of 7 bases from V and 9 bases from J, the junction contained 15 bases not matched to a gene. This CDR3 region has 15 residues. The CDR3, as DNA: TGTGCCAGCACCCCCGGACAGGTCCACGGAGGCATTCAGTACTTC. Translating it yields CASTPGQVHGGIQYF.

This clonotype was found a few times. The genes are TRBV7-3 and TRBJ2-5, with TRBD1 identical over 12 bases. Germline V gene data show CDR1 as SGHTA and CDR2 as FQGTGA. CDR3 size: 15 residues. J was trimmed by 4 bases and V by 2 bases; bases with no gene match: 2. The DNA of the CDR3 is TGTGCCAGCAGCTTAGGGACAGGGGGCCCAGAGACCCAGTACTTC. It translates to CASSLGTGGPETQYF. Filled out from reference TRBV7-3 and TRBJ2-5, the complete variable domain reads GAGVSQTPSNKVTEKGKYVELRCDPISGHTALYWYRQSLGQGPEFLIYFQGTGAADDSGLPNDRFFAVRPEGSVSTLKIQRTERGDSAVYLCASSLGTGGPETQYFGPGTRLLVL.

About this clonotype itself: Since no conserved phenylalanine or tryptophan closes the CDR3, a read error is the likely cause. The chain employs TRBV19 and TRBJ2-1, with D perhaps matching TRBD1 or TRBD2 (5 bases each). The CDR3 is 13 residues long. Between the trimmed V and J ends, which lost 11 bases and 3 bases, there was a span of 14 bases. CDR1 and CDR2 (germline): LNHDA, SQIVND (reference sequence). Here the CDR3 reads CAASGDRYNEQFL. As DNA, the CDR3 is TGTGCCGCATCTGGGGACCGCTACAATGAGCAGTTCTTA.

This clonotype was observed a few times. V and J are TRBV29-1 and TRBJ2-2, with 10 bases fitting TRBD2. CDR3 length equals 15 residues. Germline CDR1 is SQVTM and CDR2 is ANQGSEA. V lost 5 bases to trimming and J lost 4 bases; unmatched junction nucleotides: 7. CDR3 region: CSVSSGRAVTGELFF. The CDR3 DNA sequence: TGCAGCGTTTCGAGCGGGAGGGCCGTCACCGGGGAGCTGTTTTTT.

V usage is TRBV7-9 and J usage is TRBJ2-7, with 9 positions matching TRBD2. CDR1 and CDR2 (germline): SEHNR, FQNEAQ (reference sequence). This CDR3 has 13 residues. V lost 4 bases to trimming and J lost 9 bases; unmatched junction nucleotides: 7. CDR3 region: CASSSVSGGGQYF. CDR3 DNA: TGTGCCAGCAGCTCTGTTAGCGGGGGAGGGCAGTACTTC.

Comment on this clonotype: A much larger clone differs from this one at a single base, so this may be a read error. The chain couples TRBV5-5 to TRBJ2-7, with TRBD1 matching 11 bases. The CDR3 totals 13 residues. With 4 bases clipped from V and 3 bases from J, the junction kept 0 bases outside the gene matches. Germline-derived CDR1 and CDR2 are SGHKS and YYEKEE (reference sequence). The CDR3 here is CASSGTGGYEQYF. The DNA for the CDR3 is TGTGCCAGCAGCGGGACAGGGGGCTACGAGCAGTACTTC.

The chain employs TRBV20-1 and TRBJ1-2; D remains unclear. The ends were cut back, 5 bases at V and 4 bases at J, with 11 bases in the middle. Germline CDR1 is DFQATT and CDR2 is SNEGSKA (reference sequence). The CDR3 runs to 12 residues. The chain's CDR3 is CSAGGILYGYTF. In nucleotides, the CDR3 is TGCAGTGCTGGCGGCATCCTCTATGGCTACACCTTC.

In its sample, this clonotype was seen a few times. The J gene is TRBJ1-2, the V gene TRBV5-1, with 7 bases identical to TRBD1. Germline V CDR1 and CDR2: SGHRS, YFSETQ. CDR3 size: 13 residues. The ends lost 0 bases at V and 8 bases at J; junction bases unmatched: 4. CDR3 coding DNA: TGCGCCAGCAGCTTGGATTCGGACAGGGGCTACACCTTC. Its translation is CASSLDSDRGYTF.

The chain has TRBV15 and TRBJ2-7, with 9 nucleotides matching TRBD2. V trimming: 5 bases; J trimming: 5 bases; junction bases outside the gene matches: 22. CDR1 is LNHNV and CDR2 is YYDKDF in the germline V gene (reference sequence). The CDR3 spans 19 residues. The CDR3 is CATSLTYRGLAGAANEQYF. The CDR3 DNA reads as TGTGCCACCAGCCTAACCTACCGGGGTTTAGCGGGAGCGGCAAACGAGCAGTACTTC.

This clonotype showed up just a few times. The V and J genes are TRBV6-1 and TRBJ1-2; D ambiguous. This CDR3 comprises 14 residues. V lost 1 base to trimming and J lost 1 base, with 7 bases between them. Looked up from germline, CDR1 is MNHNS and CDR2 is SASEGT. The CDR3 spells CASSEVADNYGYTF. CDR3 bases: TGTGCCAGCAGTGAAGTGGCGGATAACTATGGCTACACCTTC.

The sample holds a few counts of this clonotype. V usage is TRBV29-1 and J usage is TRBJ2-3; 9 nucleotides match TRBD2. The V gene end was trimmed by 7 bases and the J gene end by 2 bases; junction bases not matched to a gene: 4. CDR3 size: 13 residues. Germline V CDR1 and CDR2: SQVTM, ANQGSEA. The CDR3 spells CSALAGATDTQYF. CDR3 DNA: TGCAGCGCTTTAGCGGGAGCCACAGATACGCAGTATTTT.

This clonotype turned up a few times. V is TRBV9 and J is TRBJ2-3; 9 nucleotides align to TRBD2. J was trimmed by 1 base and V by 4 bases; bases with no gene match: 4. The CDR3 is 15 residues long. Germline V gene data show CDR1 as SGDLS and CDR2 as YYNGEE. The CDR3 DNA sequence: TGTGCCAGCAGCATAAGACTAGCGGGCACAGATACGCAGTATTTT. Its translation is CASSIRLAGTDTQYF. The variable domain in full, completed from reference TRBV9 and TRBJ2-3, reads DSGVTQTPKHLITATGQRVTLRCSPRSGDLSVYWYQQSLDQGLQFLIQYYNGEERAKGNILERFSAQQFPDLHSELNLSSLELGDSALYFCASSIRLAGTDTQYFGPGTRLTVL.

The V gene is TRBV20-1, the J gene TRBJ2-7, with TRBD2 matching over 7 bases. This CDR3 is 14 amino acids long. CDR1 DFQATT and CDR2 SNEGSKA come from the germline V gene (reference sequence). The ends lost 1 base at V and 2 bases at J; junction bases unmatched: 5. CDR3 coding DNA: TGCAGTGCTAGAGCGGGCCGGGGGGCCTACGAGCAGTACTTC. Encoded protein: CSARAGRGAYEQYF.

This clonotype was seen a handful of times. This rearrangement joins TRBV3-1 to TRBJ1-4, with TRBD1 matching 10 bases. Germline CDR1 LGHDT, CDR2 YNNKEL (reference sequence). J gave up 8 bases and V 4 bases, and 4 bases lay outside the gene matches. The CDR3 sequence is 14 residues long. The CDR3 reads CASSRTGGKEKLFF. DNA for the CDR3: TGTGCCAGCAGCCGGACAGGGGGTAAGGAAAAACTGTTTTTT.

This clonotype was picked up a small number of times. The chain has TRBV4-2 and TRBJ1-1; D perhaps matches TRBD1 (6 bases). The CDR3 has 16 amino acids. The germline CDR1 and CDR2 sequences are LGHNA and YNFKEQ. V was pared by 0 bases and J by 1 base, with 12 bases between. CDR3 sequence reads: CASSQDAGTKNTEAFF. Here the CDR3 DNA reads TGTGCCAGCAGCCAAGATGCCGGGACAAAGAACACTGAAGCTTTCTTT.

The chain combines TRBV10-3 with TRBJ2-1, with unresolved D. Germline V gene sequence: CDR1 ENHRY, CDR2 SYGVKD. Trimming stripped 10 bases from V and 3 bases from J, with 13 bases between. The CDR3 runs to 13 residues. The CDR3 DNA follows: TGTGCCACCCTGGACGAACGCTACAATGAGCAGTTCTTC. Encoded protein: CATLDERYNEQFF.

This clonotype was seen a handful of times. The V gene is TRBV19, the J gene TRBJ1-2; 7 positions agree with TRBD1. Germline lookup yields CDR1 LNHDA and CDR2 SQIVND (reference sequence). The CDR3 contains 13 residues. Trimming took 7 bases from V and 2 from J; bases not matched to a gene: 4. The CDR3 DNA follows: TGTGCCAGTACGGGACAGCTAAACTATGGCTACACCTTC. Its protein product is CASTGQLNYGYTF.

In this sample, this clonotype turned up many times. The chain has TRBV6-2 or TRBV6-3 and TRBJ2-1; D is unresolved. The V end was cut by 6 bases, the J end by 1 base, with 13 bases between. CDR3 length: 15 residues. CDR1 is MNHEY and CDR2 is SVGEGT in the germline V gene. The CDR3 DNA is TGTGCCAGCAGAATCAGTGTTCGGTCCTACAATGAGCAGTTCTTC. As protein: CASRISVRSYNEQFF.

This clonotype was recorded a few times. This chain joins TRBV27 and TRBJ2-5, with 11 nucleotides matching TRBD2. From germline, CDR1 is MNHEY and CDR2 SMNVEV (reference sequence). The V gene end was trimmed by 5 bases and the J gene end by 5 bases; junction bases not matched to a gene: 10. The CDR3 totals 16 residues. CDR3 coding DNA: TGTGCCAGCAGTCTGATTAGCGGGAGGGCCTGGGAGACCCAGTACTTC. Residues: CASSLISGRAWETQYF.